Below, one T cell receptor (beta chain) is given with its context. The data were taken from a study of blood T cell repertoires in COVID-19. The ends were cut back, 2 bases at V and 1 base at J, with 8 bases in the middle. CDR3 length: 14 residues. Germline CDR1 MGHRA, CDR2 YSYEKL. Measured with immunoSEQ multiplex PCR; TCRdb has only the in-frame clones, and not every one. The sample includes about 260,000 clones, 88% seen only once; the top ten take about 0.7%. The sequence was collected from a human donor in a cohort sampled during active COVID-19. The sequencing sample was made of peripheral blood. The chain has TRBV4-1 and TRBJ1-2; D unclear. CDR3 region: CASSQPTRNYGYTF. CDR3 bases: TGCGCCAGCAGCCAACCTACTCGTAACTATGGCTACACCTTC.